These T cell receptor beta chains were read from a single sample in a study of blood T cell repertoires in COVID-19. Sequenced by immunoSEQ multiplex PCR; TCRdb stores in-frame clones only, minus some. The sample includes 250,000 to 350,000 clones, 70% to 90% of them seen just once. The material sequenced was peripheral blood. Receptors originate from a man aged 18 to 30 who had recovered from COVID-19. CDR3s include the opening cysteine and the closing phenylalanine or tryptophan. The D gene is left open where the match is weak. Some rows have no size entry. The others give once, few or many, or a class for an expanded clone.

D: TRBD1; V: TRBV2; J: TRBJ1-1; size: .; DNA: TGTGCCAGCAGGGGACAGGGGGATGAAGCTTTCTTT; CDR3: CASRGQGDEAFF
D: TRBD1; V: TRBV4-1; J: TRBJ1-6; size: .; DNA: TGCGCCAGCAGCCAAGCACAGGGGGCTTATAATTCACCCCTCCACTTT; CDR3: CASSQAQGAYNSPLHF
D: .; V: TRBV5-4; J: TRBJ2-5; size: .; DNA: TGTGCCAGCAGCTTTCTTCCCCAAGAGACCCAGTACTTC; CDR3: CASSFLPQETQYF
D: TRBD1; V: TRBV11-2; J: TRBJ1-3; size: .; DNA: TGTGCCAGCAGCTTGGGGGACAGGGGAGGAGGAAACACCATATATTTT; CDR3: CASSLGDRGGGNTIYF
D: .; V: TRBV27; J: TRBJ2-3; size: .; DNA: TGTGCCAGCAGTTTAACAGCTAACACAGATACGCAGTATTTT; CDR3: CASSLTANTDTQYF
D: TRBD1; V: TRBV5-6; J: TRBJ2-7; size: .; DNA: TGTGCCAGCAGCGGCCGGGACAGGGGATCCTACGAGCAGTACTTC; CDR3: CASSGRDRGSYEQYF
D: TRBD2; V: TRBV3-1/TRBV3-2; J: TRBJ2-5; size: .; DNA: TGTGCCAGCAGCCAAGGTGAGGGAGGGCCGGAGACCCAGTACTTC; CDR3: CASSQGEGGPETQYF
D: .; V: TRBV7-2; J: TRBJ1-6; size: few; DNA: TGTGCCAGCAGCTTAGTCCAGGGCGATAATTCACCCCTCCACTTT; CDR3: CASSLVQGDNSPLHF
D: .; V: TRBV12-3/TRBV12-4; J: TRBJ2-1; size: .; DNA: TGTGCCAGCAGTTCCACTAGCCTTAGTTGGTTCTTC; CDR3: CASSSTSLSWFF
D: TRBD2; V: TRBV7-2; J: TRBJ2-4; size: .; DNA: TGTGCCAGCAGCTTAGTTCGTAGCGGGAGTCGTGCCAAAAACATTCAGTACTTC; CDR3: CASSLVRSGSRAKNIQYF
D: .; V: TRBV5-1; J: TRBJ2-1; size: .; DNA: TGCGCCAGCAGCTTGGTGAGGGTCATGTCCTACAATGAGCAGTTCTTC; CDR3: CASSLVRVMSYNEQFF
D: .; V: TRBV6-5; J: TRBJ2-7; size: .; DNA: TGTGCCAGCAGTTATGACAGGCTCAGCGAGCAGTACTTC; CDR3: CASSYDRLSEQYF
D: .; V: TRBV6-5; J: TRBJ1-5; size: .; DNA: TGTGCCAGCTCCGACAGTTTAAGCAATCAGCCCCAGCATTTT; CDR3: CASSDSLSNQPQHF
D: .; V: TRBV19; J: TRBJ2-1; size: .; DNA: TGTGCCAGTACCGAGAAGGGGTTCCCAACCTACAATGAGCAGTTCTTC; CDR3: CASTEKGFPTYNEQFF
D: .; V: TRBV7-2; J: TRBJ1-2; size: .; DNA: TGTGCCAGCAGCCCCATGGTCAGCTATGGCTACACCTTC; CDR3: CASSPMVSYGYTF
D: .; V: TRBV2; J: TRBJ2-7; size: .; DNA: TGTGCCAGCAGTGAAGGGGGAGGGCAGTACTTC; CDR3: CASSEGGGQYF
D: TRBD1; V: TRBV7-2; J: TRBJ1-1; size: .; DNA: TGTGCCAGCAGCTCGGCGCGGACAGGTCGGACTGAAGCTTTCTTT; CDR3: CASSSARTGRTEAFF
D: TRBD2; V: TRBV5-1; J: TRBJ2-1; size: .; DNA: TGCGCCAGCAGCCCCAGGACTAGCGGGGGGGCCCCAAATGAGCAGTTCTTC; CDR3: CASSPRTSGGAPNEQFF
D: .; V: TRBV6-1; J: TRBJ1-1; size: .; DNA: TGTGCCAGCAGTGAAGCGCCTCTTAGAGGGAACACTGAAGCTTTCTTT; CDR3: CASSEAPLRGNTEAFF
D: .; V: TRBV12-5; J: TRBJ2-1; size: .; DNA: TGTGCTAGTGGTTTGGTAAAGACTGTAGGCTACAATGAGCAGTTCTTC; CDR3: CASGLVKTVGYNEQFF
D: .; V: TRBV7-3; J: TRBJ2-3; size: .; DNA: TGTGCCAGCAGCCTAACGGGCGGAGGGTCAGATACGCAGTATTTT; CDR3: CASSLTGGGSDTQYF
D: TRBD2; V: TRBV7-3; J: TRBJ2-1; size: .; DNA: TGTGCCAGCAGCTTAAACCCTGCCAGCGGGAGCGCTTCCTACAATGAGCAGTTCTTC; CDR3: CASSLNPASGSASYNEQFF
D: .; V: TRBV5-1; J: TRBJ1-2; size: .; DNA: TGCGCCAGCAGCTTGGACAGAGTCTATGGCTACACCTTC; CDR3: CASSLDRVYGYTF
D: .; V: TRBV5-6; J: TRBJ1-3; size: .; DNA: TGTGCCAGCAGCTTCGGACAGACCGGGTACTCTGGAAACACCATATATTTT; CDR3: CASSFGQTGYSGNTIYF
D: TRBD1; V: TRBV7-8; J: TRBJ1-6; size: once; DNA: TGTGCCAGCAGCTCCGCCGGGACAGTCAATTCACCCCTCCACTTT; CDR3: CASSSAGTVNSPLHF
D: TRBD2; V: TRBV27; J: TRBJ2-7; size: .; DNA: TGTGCCAGCAGTTTAGACTTTGGGGCTAGCGGGGACTACGAGCAGTACTTC; CDR3: CASSLDFGASGDYEQYF
D: .; V: TRBV5-6; J: TRBJ2-5; size: .; DNA: TGTGCCAGCAGCTTGGGAGGACAAGAGACCCAGTACTTC; CDR3: CASSLGGQETQYF
D: .; V: TRBV14; J: TRBJ2-5; size: .; DNA: TGTGCCAGCAGCCAAGATGCGAGCGGACAAGAGACCCAGTACTTC; CDR3: CASSQDASGQETQYF
D: TRBD2; V: TRBV5-4; J: TRBJ2-3; size: .; DNA: TGTGCCAGCAGCTCCCCCCCTAGCGGGGGGTCGGATACGCAGTATTTT; CDR3: CASSSPPSGGSDTQYF
D: .; V: TRBV6-1; J: TRBJ1-1; size: .; DNA: TGTGCCAGCAGTGAAGCTTTAGGGGAGGGAGCTGAAGCTTTCTTT; CDR3: CASSEALGEGAEAFF
D: .; V: TRBV19; J: TRBJ1-2; size: few; DNA: TGTGCCAGTACCCACGGGGGTCTCGATGGCTACACCTTC; CDR3: CASTHGGLDGYTF
D: TRBD1; V: TRBV18; J: TRBJ2-7; size: .; DNA: TGTGCCAGCTCATACGCCGGGACAGGGGTAACCTACGAGCAGTACTTC; CDR3: CASSYAGTGVTYEQYF
D: .; V: TRBV6-2/TRBV6-3; J: TRBJ2-3; size: few; DNA: TGTGCCAGCAGTTTCGGTTTAGGGGCAGATACGCAGTATTTT; CDR3: CASSFGLGADTQYF
D: .; V: TRBV5-1; J: TRBJ2-3; size: .; DNA: TGCGCCAGCAGCTCGACGGTTAGGAGGGATACGCAGTATTTT; CDR3: CASSSTVRRDTQYF
D: TRBD1; V: TRBV28; J: TRBJ1-1; size: .; DNA: TGTGCCAGCAGCCCGATCAGGGGGCGCGAGAGGCGGAACACTGAAGCTTTCTTT; CDR3: CASSPIRGRERRNTEAFF
D: .; V: TRBV5-1; J: TRBJ1-1; size: .; DNA: TGCGCCAGCAGCTTGGGGGCAGGGTATGAAGCTTTCTTT; CDR3: CASSLGAGYEAFF
D: TRBD2; V: TRBV9; J: TRBJ2-1; size: .; DNA: TGTGCCAGCAGCGTAGTCGGACTAGCGGGAGGAGACTACAATGAGCAGTTCTTC; CDR3: CASSVVGLAGGDYNEQFF